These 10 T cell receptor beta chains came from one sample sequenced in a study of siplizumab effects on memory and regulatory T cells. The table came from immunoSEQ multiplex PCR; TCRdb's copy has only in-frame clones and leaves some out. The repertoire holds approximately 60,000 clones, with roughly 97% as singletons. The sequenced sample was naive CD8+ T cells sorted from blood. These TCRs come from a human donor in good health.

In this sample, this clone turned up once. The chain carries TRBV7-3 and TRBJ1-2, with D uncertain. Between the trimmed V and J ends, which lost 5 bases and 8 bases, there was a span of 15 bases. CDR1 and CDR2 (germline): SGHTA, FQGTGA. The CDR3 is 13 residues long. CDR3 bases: TGTGCCAGCAGCCCACCAACCGGGGAGGGCTACACCTTC. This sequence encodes CASSPPTGEGYTF.

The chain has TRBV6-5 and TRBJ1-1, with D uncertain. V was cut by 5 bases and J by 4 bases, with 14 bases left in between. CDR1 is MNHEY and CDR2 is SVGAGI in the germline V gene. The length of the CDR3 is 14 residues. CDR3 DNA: TGTGCCAGCAGTGGATGGTTGGGGAGCACTGAAGCTTTCTTT. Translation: CASSGWLGSTEAFF.

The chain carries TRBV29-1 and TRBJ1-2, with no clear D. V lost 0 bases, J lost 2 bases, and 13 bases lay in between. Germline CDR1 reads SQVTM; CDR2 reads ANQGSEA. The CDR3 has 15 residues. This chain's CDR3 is CSVEEWASGNYGYTF. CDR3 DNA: TGCAGCGTTGAAGAGTGGGCCTCTGGCAACTATGGCTACACCTTC.

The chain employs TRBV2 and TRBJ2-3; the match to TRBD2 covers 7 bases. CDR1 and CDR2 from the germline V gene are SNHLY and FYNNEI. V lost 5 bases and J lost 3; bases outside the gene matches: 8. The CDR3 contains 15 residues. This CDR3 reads CASSPGLGLTDTQYF. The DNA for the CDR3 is TGTGCCAGCAGTCCTGGACTAGGATTGACAGATACGCAGTATTTT.

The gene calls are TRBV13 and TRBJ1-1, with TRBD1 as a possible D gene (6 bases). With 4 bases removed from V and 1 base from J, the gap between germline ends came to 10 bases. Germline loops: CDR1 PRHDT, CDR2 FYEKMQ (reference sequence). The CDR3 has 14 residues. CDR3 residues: CASSSATGNTEAFF. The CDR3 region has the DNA TGTGCCAGCAGCTCCGCGACAGGGAACACTGAAGCTTTCTTT.

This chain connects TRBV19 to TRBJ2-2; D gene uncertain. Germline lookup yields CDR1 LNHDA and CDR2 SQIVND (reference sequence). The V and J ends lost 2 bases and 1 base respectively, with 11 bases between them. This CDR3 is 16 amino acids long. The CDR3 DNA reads TGTGCCAGTAGTATACCCGAGATCTTGAACACCGGGGAGCTGTTTTTT. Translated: CASSIPEILNTGELFF. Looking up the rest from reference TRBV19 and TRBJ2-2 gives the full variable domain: DGGITQSPKYLFRKEGQNVTLSCEQNLNHDAMYWYRQDPGQGLRLIYYSQIVNDFQKGDIAEGYSVSREKKESFPLTVTSAQKNPTAFYLCASSIPEILNTGELFFGEGSRLTVL.

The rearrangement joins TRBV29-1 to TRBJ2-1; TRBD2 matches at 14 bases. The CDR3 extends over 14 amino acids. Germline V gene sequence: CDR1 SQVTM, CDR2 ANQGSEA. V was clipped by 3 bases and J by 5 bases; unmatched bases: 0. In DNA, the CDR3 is TGCAGCGTTGAGACTAGCGGGGGGGACAATGAGCAGTTCTTC. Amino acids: CSVETSGGDNEQFF.

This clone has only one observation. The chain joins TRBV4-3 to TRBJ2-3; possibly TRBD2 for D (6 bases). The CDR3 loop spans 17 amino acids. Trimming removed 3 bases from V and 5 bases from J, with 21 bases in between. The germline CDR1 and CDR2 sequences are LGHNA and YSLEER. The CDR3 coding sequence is TGCGCCAGCAGCCAGTATCTTGTCGGAGTGGAGGGAGATACGCAGTATTTT. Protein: CASSQYLVGVEGDTQYF.

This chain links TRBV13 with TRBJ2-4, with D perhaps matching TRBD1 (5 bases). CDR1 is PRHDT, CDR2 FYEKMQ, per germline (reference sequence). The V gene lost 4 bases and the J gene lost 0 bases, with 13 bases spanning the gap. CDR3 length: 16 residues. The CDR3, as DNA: TGTGCCAGCAGCTCACCCTCCAGGGAAGCCAAAAACATTCAGTACTTC. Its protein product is CASSSPSREAKNIQYF.

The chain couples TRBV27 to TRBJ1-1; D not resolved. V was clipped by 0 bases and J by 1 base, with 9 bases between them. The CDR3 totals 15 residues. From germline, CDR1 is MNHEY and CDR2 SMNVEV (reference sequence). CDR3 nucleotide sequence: TGTGCCAGCAGTTTATCCGTGTACGGGAACACTGAAGCTTTCTTT. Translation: CASSLSVYGNTEAFF.